The 6 T cell receptor beta chains reported below all come from one sample, sequenced in a study of TIL therapy for anti-PD-1-resistant metastatic lung cancer. Time point noted: pre-treatment sample, taken before nivolumab and TIL therapy. Tumor tissue came from excised metastases, mostly pleural nodules or supraclavicular lymph nodes. The libraries were made with immunoSEQ v3. Assay: immunoSEQ multiplex PCR; the TCRdb copy retains only in-frame clones and omits some. The top ten clones hold roughly 15% of a sample with 2,500 or so clones, roughly 73% of them seen once. The starting material was tumor tissue, obtained at baseline. These receptors were collected from a person aged 25 to 80 with non-small cell lung cancer. Some clones in this sample may be carry-over from other donors' samples.

This clone was seen more than once but under ten times. This chain joins TRBV12-5 and TRBJ2-3; D is perhaps TRBD2 (6 bases). Germline V gene data show CDR1 as LGHNT and CDR2 as FRNRAP. This CDR3 has 13 residues. The V gene lost 6 bases and the J gene lost 1 base, with 8 bases spanning the gap. The CDR3 sequence: CASGASGTDTQYF. The CDR3 nucleotides read TGTGCTAGTGGGGCTAGCGGCACAGATACGCAGTATTTT.

CDR3 coding DNA: TGTGCCAGCAGCTTGACAGGCGTTACGCAGTATTTT. Its translation: CASSLTGVTQYF. The J gene is TRBJ2-3, the V gene TRBV7-9; D is possibly TRBD1 (6 bases). CDR1 and CDR2 from the germline V gene are SEHNR and FQNEAQ (reference sequence). The CDR3 is 12 residues long. V lost 3 bases, J lost 8 bases, and 9 bases lay in between.

Only one count was recorded for this clone. V is TRBV4-1 and J is TRBJ2-1; 9 bases are shared with TRBD2. The CDR3 consists of 17 residues. V dropped 4 bases and J dropped 7; count of bases not matched to a gene: 14. The germline CDR1 and CDR2 sequences are MGHRA and YSYEKL. The CDR3 region has the DNA TGCGCCAGCAGCCGGGGGCTGGCGGGAGGGCCGTGGAATGAGCAGTTCTTC. This sequence encodes CASSRGLAGGPWNEQFF.

CDR3 in amino acids: CASSLLNRGSREGEYF. CDR3 nucleotides: TGTGCCAGCAGCTTACTTAACAGGGGGTCCCGCGAGGGGGAGTACTTC. The J gene is TRBJ2-7, the V gene TRBV11-3; TRBD1 matches at 8 bases. Losses at the gene ends were 2 bases for V and 11 bases for J; bases not matched to a gene: 17. The germline V gene has CDR1 SGHNT and CDR2 YENEEA. CDR3 length: 16 amino acids.

The genes are TRBV28 and TRBJ2-6; tentatively, D is TRBD2 (5 bases). The CDR3 has 16 residues. The germline V gene encodes CDR1 MDHEN and CDR2 SYDVKM. V was cut by 8 bases and J by 4 bases, with 18 bases left in between. This CDR3 is CASLPPRGSGANVLTF. CDR3 DNA sequence: TGTGCCAGCCTCCCCCCCCGAGGGTCCGGGGCCAACGTCCTGACTTTC.

CDR3 nucleotides: TGTGCCAGCAGCTTGAGGGGGCCTAGGGGCAATCAGCCCCAGCATTTT. Its protein product is CASSLRGPRGNQPQHF. The genes are TRBV5-5 and TRBJ1-5, with TRBD1 matching over 7 bases. V shed 1 base, J shed 2 bases, and the junction held 6 bases outside the gene matches. The CDR3 loop spans 16 amino acids. Germline lookup yields CDR1 SGHKS and CDR2 YYEKEE (reference sequence).